The 27 T cell receptor beta chains listed next were all sequenced from one sample in a study of T cells after somatic rescue of genetic block (TCRdb year 2020). Library method: the immunoSEQ multiplex PCR assay. The immuneACCESS repertoire file appears here via TCRdb, limited to in-frame rearrangements. These files lack a portion of the clones; in checked studies, under half of the deficit traces to unresolved V genes, and the cause of the others is not known. The sample table shows 13,000 to 15,000 clones, and around 76% are seen once. The leading ten clones occupy roughly 20% of the sample. The sample was peripheral blood mononuclear cells (PBMCs). These receptors all stem from a boy younger than 18.

The rearrangement joins TRBV15 to TRBJ2-2; 10 bases line up with TRBD2. CDR3 length equals 17 residues. After removal of 5 bases from V and 5 bases from J, the junction contained 11 bases not matched to a gene. The V gene's germline CDR1 is LNHNV and CDR2 YYDKDF (reference sequence). CDR3 in DNA: TGTGCCACCAGCCCCCGAAGGACAGCGGGAGGGACCGGGGAGCTGTTTTTT. Translating gives CATSPRRTAGGTGELFF.

This clone turned up a few times. CDR3 amino acids: CASRPGPYNSPLHF. Here the CDR3 DNA reads TGTGCCAGCAGACCCGGGCCCTATAATTCACCCCTCCACTTT. The chain joins TRBV28 to TRBJ1-6; D gene unclear. Germline V gene data show CDR1 as MDHEN and CDR2 as SYDVKM. V was trimmed by 6 bases and J by 2 bases, leaving 8 bases between them. This CDR3 has 14 residues. The entire variable domain, with the rest obtained from reference TRBV28 and TRBJ1-6, is as follows: DVKVTQSSRYLVKRTGEKVFLECVQDMDHENMFWYRQDPGLGLRLIYFSYDVKMKEKGDIPEGYSVSREKKERFSLILESASTNQTSMYLCASRPGPYNSPLHFGNGTRLTVT.

By share, this clone counts as medium-sized. This chain uses TRBV7-6 with TRBJ2-7, with TRBD2 identical over 7 bases. The V and J ends lost 1 base and 7 bases, in that order; junction bases with no gene match: 4. This CDR3 contains 13 residues. Germline loops: CDR1 SGHVS, CDR2 FNYEAQ. CDR3 in DNA: TGTGCCAGCAGCTTAGGGGGAGCGGGGGAGCAGTACTTC. Its protein is CASSLGGAGEQYF.

The chain carries TRBV2 and TRBJ2-1; D uncertain. This CDR3 comprises 14 residues. Germline values: CDR1 SNHLY, CDR2 FYNNEI. V lost 3 bases and J lost 0, with 6 bases in between. Here the CDR3 reads CASSDEFSYNEQFF. For the CDR3, the DNA is TGTGCCAGCAGTGATGAGTTCTCCTACAATGAGCAGTTCTTC.

This sequence joins TRBV5-6 and TRBJ2-1; the D is unclear. CDR1 is SGHDT, CDR2 YYEEEE, per germline. Between the trimmed V and J ends, which lost 1 base and 2 bases, there was a span of 13 bases. The CDR3 extends over 16 amino acids. The chain's CDR3 is CASSLYYGRTYNEQFF. The CDR3 bases are TGTGCCAGCAGCTTGTATTACGGCAGAACCTACAATGAGCAGTTCTTC.

The rearrangement uses TRBV5-5 and TRBJ2-5; TRBD2 matches 8 bases. The germline V gene encodes CDR1 SGHKS and CDR2 YYEKEE (reference sequence). The length of the CDR3 is 18 residues. V shed 1 base, J shed 2 bases, and the junction held 13 bases outside the gene matches. The CDR3 loop reads CASSLRSGLRGAQETQYF. The CDR3 DNA sequence: TGTGCCAGCAGCTTGAGATCGGGATTGCGGGGGGCTCAAGAGACCCAGTACTTC.

This chain connects TRBV7-9 to TRBJ2-5; D possibly matches TRBD1 or TRBD2 (5 bases each). The J call is uncertain, as TRBJ2-7 better fits the DNA end. The CDR3 totals 12 residues. From germline, CDR1 is SEHNR and CDR2 FQNEAQ (reference sequence). CDR3 sequence: CASSTGPYEQYF. The CDR3 region has the DNA TGTGCCAGCAGCACGGGGCCTTACGAGCAGTACTTC.

This clone was seen only a few times. The V call is TRBV30, the J call TRBJ2-1; 8 nucleotides match TRBD2. The CDR3 runs 13 residues. CDR1 GTSNPN and CDR2 SVGIG come from the germline V gene (reference sequence). V shed 4 bases, J shed 2 bases, and the junction held 1 base outside the gene matches. This CDR3 reads CAWTSGPYNEQFF. In DNA, the CDR3 is TGTGCCTGGACTAGCGGGCCCTACAATGAGCAGTTCTTC.

V gene TRBV28 combines with J gene TRBJ2-2, with a tentative D call TRBD2 (6 bases). The germline V and J ends were trimmed by 7 bases and 2 bases, with 14 bases remaining between them. Per the germline V gene, CDR1 is MDHEN and CDR2 is SYDVKM. CDR3 length: 15 residues. CDR3 amino acids: CASTLRTINTGELFF. In DNA, the CDR3 is TGTGCCAGCACTCTACGGACTATTAACACCGGGGAGCTGTTTTTT.

This clone turned up a few times. The chain couples TRBV6-5 to TRBJ2-5; tentative D call: TRBD2 (6 bases). Germline V lookup: CDR1 MNHEY, CDR2 SVGAGI. The CDR3 is 13 amino acids. Trimming shortened V by 6 bases and J by 3 bases, and 11 bases separated the two germline ends. The CDR3, as DNA: TGTGCCAGCAGCCAAGGAGGGAAAGAGACCCAGTACTTC. This translates into CASSQGGKETQYF.

This chain links TRBV29-1 with TRBJ2-3; D call uncertain. Trimming cost V 4 bases and J 2 bases, with 16 bases left between them. The germline CDR1 and CDR2 sequences are SQVTM and ANQGSEA. The CDR3 extends over 15 amino acids. CDR3 amino acids: CSVVGNRANTDTQYF. In DNA form, the CDR3 reads TGCAGCGTTGTAGGGAATAGGGCAAACACAGATACGCAGTATTTT.

This clone was counted a single time. The genes are TRBV28 and TRBJ2-7, with 9 bases that match TRBD1. Per germline, CDR1 MDHEN and CDR2 SYDVKM. The CDR3 runs 17 residues. V lost 5 bases to trimming and J lost 3 bases; unmatched junction nucleotides: 14. CDR3 amino acids: CASSPPPGQGPLYEQYF. The CDR3 DNA sequence: TGTGCCAGCAGTCCACCTCCGGGACAGGGTCCTCTCTACGAGCAGTACTTC.

A single count supports this clone. J is TRBJ2-6 and V is TRBV5-1; possibly TRBD2 for D (6 bases). The CDR3 loop spans 17 amino acids. Germline V lookup: CDR1 SGHRS, CDR2 YFSETQ. Trimming took 4 bases from V and 2 from J, leaving 16 bases between them. DNA of the CDR3: TGCGCCAGCAGCCCGTCGGGGGAAAGGACTGGGGCCAACGTCCTGACTTTC. Translated, it gives CASSPSGERTGANVLTF.

The rearrangement joins TRBV5-1 to TRBJ1-2, with a tentative D call TRBD1 (5 bases). The CDR3 covers 14 residues. V was shortened by 1 base and J by 2 bases, with 9 bases between the two germline ends. Germline V gene lookup returns CDR1 SGHRS and CDR2 YFSETQ. CDR3 protein: CASSLQTVNYGYTF. The CDR3 DNA reads TGCGCCAGCAGCTTGCAGACAGTCAACTATGGCTACACCTTC.

The gene calls are TRBV18 and TRBJ1-1; D remains unclear. The CDR3 is 13 amino acids. Germline assignment: CDR1 KGHSH and CDR2 LQKENI. Trimming removed 3 bases from V and 5 bases from J, with 10 bases in between. In nucleotides, the CDR3 is TGTGCCAGCTCACCCCGGCAGGAAACTGAAGCTTTCTTT. Translation gives CASSPRQETEAFF.

The chain joins TRBV6-5 to TRBJ2-1; D gene uncertain. From germline, CDR1 is MNHEY and CDR2 SVGAGI. The V end was cut by 6 bases, the J end by 4 bases, with 10 bases between. The CDR3 runs 13 residues. CDR3 sequence (DNA): TGTGCCAGCAGGGGATCCTTTTACAATGAGCAGTTCTTC. Protein product: CASRGSFYNEQFF.

This clone was seen only a few times. This chain joins TRBV4-2 and TRBJ2-7; 10 bases line up with TRBD1. Trimming removed 3 bases from V and 3 bases from J; junction bases left unmatched: 5. This CDR3 region has 15 residues. Germline CDR1 and CDR2: LGHNA and YNFKEQ. CDR3 residues: CASSQPGQGGYEQYF. The CDR3 DNA is TGTGCCAGCAGCCAGCCCGGACAGGGGGGCTACGAGCAGTACTTC.

This clone has only a few counts. The V call is TRBV7-3, the J call TRBJ2-1; a weak D match, TRBD1 (5 bases). CDR3 length: 14 residues. CDR1 and CDR2 from the germline V gene are SGHTA and FQGTGA. Trimming shortened V by 5 bases and J by 3 bases, and 11 bases separated the two germline ends. CDR3 sequence (DNA): TGTGCCAGCAGCCGATTCGACAGCTACAATGAGCAGTTCTTC. It is translated as CASSRFDSYNEQFF.

The chain links TRBV9 to TRBJ2-1, with 10 bases identical to TRBD2. CDR3 length: 16 residues. Unmatched junction bases numbered 7, after V lost 0 bases and J lost 7 bases. CDR1 SGDLS and CDR2 YYNGEE come from the germline V gene. The CDR3 reads CASSVVPAGGRNEQFF. CDR3 nucleotide sequence: TGTGCCAGCAGCGTAGTACCAGCGGGAGGGAGGAATGAGCAGTTCTTC.

The rearrangement links TRBV5-6 to TRBJ2-1; either TRBD1 or TRBD2 may supply D (5 bases each). V was shortened by 1 base and J by 6 bases, with 20 bases between the two germline ends. The germline V gene has CDR1 SGHDT and CDR2 YYEEEE. CDR3 length: 17 amino acids. This chain's CDR3 is CASSLMERGWISNEQFF. In nucleotides, the CDR3 is TGTGCCAGCAGCTTGATGGAGAGGGGCTGGATCTCCAATGAGCAGTTCTTC.

This clone was recorded only once. The rearrangement links TRBV10-3 to TRBJ2-3; the match to TRBD2 covers 7 bases. This CDR3 has 16 amino acids. With 0 bases clipped from V and 5 bases from J, the junction kept 8 bases outside the gene matches. The germline V gene has CDR1 ENHRY and CDR2 SYGVKD. The CDR3 spells CAISESQAGERDTQYF. The CDR3 DNA is TGTGCCATCAGTGAGTCCCAGGCGGGAGAGAGAGATACGCAGTATTTT.

In its sample, this clone was seen a few times. The chain employs TRBV19 and TRBJ2-2; possible D gene TRBD1, 6 bases. V lost 4 bases, J lost 7 bases, and 7 bases lay in between. Germline CDR1 and CDR2: LNHDA and SQIVND (reference sequence). This CDR3 comprises 12 residues. The CDR3 DNA reads as TGTGCCAGTAGTAGCAGGGGCGGGGAGCTGTTTTTT. Protein: CASSSRGGELFF.

The chain employs TRBV19 and TRBJ1-4; 8 bases align to TRBD1. The CDR3 loop spans 14 amino acids. In germline, CDR1 is LNHDA, CDR2 SQIVND (reference sequence). V shed 10 bases and J 6 bases; nucleotides not matched to a gene: 10. CDR3 loop: CATADRAGDEKLFF. The DNA for the CDR3 is TGTGCCACCGCGGACAGGGCGGGCGATGAAAAACTGTTTTTT.

This rearrangement joins TRBV19 to TRBJ1-3; 9 positions agree with TRBD1. The V and J ends lost 5 bases and 2 bases, in that order; junction bases with no gene match: 7. The CDR3 runs 16 residues. Germline CDR1 and CDR2: LNHDA and SQIVND (reference sequence). The CDR3 DNA reads TGTGCCAGTAGTCCGTGGACAGGGGAGACTGGAAACACCATATATTTT. It specifies CASSPWTGETGNTIYF.

The V call is TRBV25-1, the J call TRBJ2-7, with 8 bases identical to TRBD1. Trimming at V came to 2 bases and at J to 2 bases, leaving 5 bases not matched to a gene. The CDR3 is made up of 15 amino acids. Germline CDR1 is MGHDK and CDR2 is SYGVNS. The CDR3 DNA reads as TGTGCCAGCAGTGAAGCCGGGACAGGTCCCTACGAGCAGTACTTC. Translated, it gives CASSEAGTGPYEQYF.

This chain uses TRBV6-5 with TRBJ2-3; perhaps TRBD1 as D (6 bases). Per the germline V gene, CDR1 is MNHEY and CDR2 is SVGAGI. V lost 2 bases to trimming and J lost 2 bases, with 14 bases between them. The CDR3 spans 16 residues. The CDR3 is CASSYHATGSTDTQYF. As DNA, the CDR3 is TGTGCCAGCAGTTACCACGCGACAGGATCCACAGATACGCAGTATTTT.

The CDR3 sequence: CASSSRTASYEQYF. CDR3 nucleotide sequence: TGCGCCAGCAGCTCTCGGACAGCCTCCTACGAGCAGTACTTC. V usage is TRBV5-1 and J usage is TRBJ2-7; tentative D call: TRBD1 (6 bases). V dropped 3 bases and J dropped 0 bases, with 10 bases sitting between them. CDR1 is SGHRS, CDR2 YFSETQ, per germline. This CDR3 comprises 14 residues.